A selection of T cell receptor beta chains follows, all from one sample in a study of human T cells and chemical hapten exposure. TCRdb independently ran MiXCR on the RACE reads; one entry per CDR3 protein. The data hold roughly 140,000 distinct CDR3 sequences, with over 9.5% observed a single time. The sequenced sample was whole blood, obtained in connection with sensitization to the hapten diphenylcyclopropenone (DPC). These receptors were collected from a woman between 50 and 59 years old with alopecia areata. Some clones in this sample may be carry-over from other donors' samples. CDR3s include the opening cysteine and the closing phenylalanine or tryptophan. A clone size is listed for some rows: how often the clone was seen (once, few, many), or a class if it is expanded.

TRBV7-6	many	TRBJ1-1	CASSLDDGTEAFF
TRBV20-1	-	TRBJ2-1	CSAKRGFNEQFF
TRBV5-1	many	TRBJ2-3	CASSSTPGLAADTQYF
TRBV29-1	few	TRBJ1-4	CSVAQGAGEKLFF
TRBV6-5	-	TRBJ1-5	CASSPQGEGGSQPQHF
TRBV20-1	few	TRBJ2-2	CSVSRDYGTGELFF
TRBV3-1	few	TRBJ2-7	CASGSSGAGEQYF
TRBV5-8	many	TRBJ2-3	CASSAGTSGRATDTQYF
TRBV5-1	-	TRBJ1-2	CASSFLQGSGYTF
TRBV5-1	-	TRBJ2-7	CASSPGSGVSYEQYF
TRBV27	-	TRBJ2-7	CASRTLRDEQYF
TRBV11-2	many	TRBJ2-1	CASSPPGLSYNEQFF
TRBV2	-	TRBJ2-1	CANRDRVHNEQFF
TRBV11-2	-	TRBJ2-2	CASSHGLAGGQGELFF
TRBV20-1	-	TRBJ2-3	CSARDSYGGSTDTQYF
TRBV20-1	many	TRBJ2-3	CSAPGTGYKDTQYF
TRBV28	few	TRBJ2-7	CASLRGGGAYEQYF
TRBV12-3/TRBV12-4	many	TRBJ2-2	CASSFETGGANTGELFF
TRBV9	many	TRBJ2-1	CASSLGRGTSGKHNEQFF
TRBV3-1	-	TRBJ1-5	CASSQGVGWNQPQHF
TRBV7-8	few	TRBJ2-1	CASSQNRADNEQFF
TRBV20-1	many	TRBJ2-7	CSARDLASIYEQYF
TRBV27	few	TRBJ1-1	CASRSNFRDRGNTEAFF
TRBV20-1	many	TRBJ2-7	CSARAPWGMSEQYF
TRBV5-4	many	TRBJ1-1	CASRQGGPNTEAFF
TRBV10-3	few	TRBJ2-3	CAISSGGQGFADTQYF
TRBV7-2	many	TRBJ2-3	CASNGRGRTDTQYF
TRBV4-1	many	TRBJ1-1	CASSQVGQPNTEAFF
TRBV24-1	few	TRBJ2-1	CATSDLWTGNEQFF
TRBV4-1	many	TRBJ2-3	CASSPRVDPDTQYF
TRBV28	-	TRBJ1-1	CASNPPRSNTEAFF
TRBV30	many	TRBJ2-7	CACPFSGVPYEQYF
TRBV20-1	-	TRBJ2-7	CSAPIPVTGFGEQYF
TRBV7-3	-	TRBJ2-1	CASSPHSGARGNEQFF
TRBV28	few	TRBJ2-7	CASSLPGTGGFF
TRBV20-1	-	TRBJ2-6	CSAPMAGSGANVLTF
TRBV7-2	-	TRBJ2-1	CASSSYHEQFF
TRBV29-1	few	TRBJ1-1	CSVGSAEAFF
TRBV4-2	few	TRBJ2-5	CASSQSGGRETQYF
TRBV12-3/TRBV12-4	-	TRBJ1-1	CASSSGAGSNTEAFF
TRBV29-1	-	TRBJ2-1	CSADFHNEQFF
TRBV20-1	-	TRBJ2-1	CSARGEPLSSYNEQFF
TRBV11-2	few	TRBJ2-1	CASSLDGTSGRVDVRFF
TRBV12-3/TRBV12-4	many	TRBJ2-7	CASSYPGSEQYF
TRBV18	-	TRBJ2-5	CASSPKDRAQETQYF
TRBV20-1	-	TRBJ2-7	CSARDGRGPEQYF
TRBV7-2	many	TRBJ2-7	CASSLNPPGTGTSTHEQYF
TRBV7-9	many	TRBJ2-1	CASSPVGAGGPYNEQFF
TRBV28	many	TRBJ2-7	CASLGLGTGGSASYEQYF